The 25 T cell receptor beta chains given below trace back to one sample, sequenced in a study of shared clonotypes between healthy human individuals. The naive CD8 fraction comprised CD45RO-negative cells positively selected for CCR7 and excluded terminally differentiated effector memory CD45RA+ cells. Only in-frame clones appear in the TCRdb table, and some are missing; sequencing was by immunoSEQ multiplex PCR. The sample lists about 1,900,000 clones, just under 95% occurring once. The sequencing sample was made of naive CD8+ T cells sorted from blood. These receptors were taken from a man younger than 35 in good health.

This clone was seen only once. The chain links TRBV28 to TRBJ1-2; perhaps TRBD1 as D (6 bases). The CDR3 has 16 amino acids. The V end was cut by 3 bases, the J end by 2 bases, with 16 bases between. Germline assignment: CDR1 MDHEN and CDR2 SYDVKM. CDR3 loop: CASSFTPTGQNYGYTF. CDR3 sequence (DNA): TGTGCCAGCAGTTTTACACCGACAGGTCAAAACTATGGCTACACCTTC.

CDR3 region: CASSLGKINFYEQYF. The CDR3 bases are TGTGCCAGCAGCTTAGGCAAAATAAACTTCTACGAGCAGTACTTC. The V call is TRBV11-2, the J call TRBJ2-7; D is uncertain. Germline loops: CDR1 SGHAT, CDR2 FQNNGV. The CDR3 totals 15 residues. Trimming took off 1 base at V and 3 bases at J, with 13 bases between the two ends.

In the case of this clone: At the DNA level, this CDR3 is encoded by other sequences in the same sample as well. J is TRBJ2-7 and V is TRBV6-1; D is possibly TRBD1 (5 bases). There are 14 residues in the CDR3. Trimming removed 2 bases at V and 0 bases at J, with 8 bases between. The germline V gene encodes CDR1 MNHNS and CDR2 SASEGT. DNA of the CDR3: TGTGCCAGCAGTGAATGGGGCAGCTCCTACGAGCAGTACTTC. Translated: CASSEWGSSYEQYF.

This clone was recorded only once. This sample includes further DNA sequences coding for the same CDR3. The chain is built from TRBV5-4 and TRBJ2-7; 8 nucleotides align to TRBD2. The CDR3 is 15 residues long. Germline V gene lookup returns CDR1 SGHNT and CDR2 YYREEE (reference sequence). V dropped 0 bases and J dropped 0; count of bases not matched to a gene: 2. The CDR3 region has the DNA TGTGCCAGCAGCTTGGTAGCGGGAAGCTCCTACGAGCAGTACTTC. It translates to CASSLVAGSSYEQYF.

This clone was observed a single time. The chain recombines TRBV7-8 with TRBJ2-5; 8 bases are shared with TRBD2. With V trimmed by 2 bases and J by 4 bases, 9 bases remained unmatched. The CDR3 is made up of 16 amino acids. CDR1 SGHVS and CDR2 FQNEAQ come from the germline V gene. Written as DNA, the CDR3 is TGTGCCAGCAGCTTATTTGGCCTAGCGGGCGGAGAGACCCAGTACTTC. It specifies CASSLFGLAGGETQYF.

The chain has TRBV11-2 and TRBJ1-3, with no clear D. V was trimmed by 2 bases and J by 0 bases, leaving 11 bases between them. CDR1 is SGHAT, CDR2 FQNNGV, per germline. The CDR3 extends over 16 amino acids. The CDR3: CASSLSPRSSGNTIYF. The CDR3 nucleotides are TGTGCCAGCAGCTTATCCCCAAGATCCTCTGGAAACACCATATATTTT.

Comments on this clone: Other DNA variants within this sample encode the same CDR3. The chain combines TRBV7-9 with TRBJ1-1; D unclear. This CDR3 has 12 amino acids. V was clipped by 1 base and J by 4 bases, with 4 bases between them. Germline V gives CDR1 SEHNR, CDR2 FQNEAQ (reference sequence). This CDR3 reads CASSLGPTEAFF. As DNA, the CDR3 is TGTGCCAGCAGCTTAGGCCCCACTGAAGCTTTCTTT.

This chain uses TRBV27 with TRBJ2-1; 7 bases are shared with TRBD2. The V gene's germline CDR1 is MNHEY and CDR2 SMNVEV (reference sequence). With V trimmed by 5 bases and J by 4 bases, 11 bases remained unmatched. This CDR3 comprises 16 residues. Written as DNA, the CDR3 is TGTGCCAGCAGTCATAGCGCGGGAGAGGCTTACAATGAGCAGTTCTTC. Protein product: CASSHSAGEAYNEQFF.

The chain couples TRBV6-5 to TRBJ1-1; weak D call: TRBD1 (6 bases). The CDR3 runs to 14 residues. Trimming left V 5 bases short and J 1 base short, with 11 bases between. From germline, CDR1 is MNHEY and CDR2 SVGAGI. This CDR3 reads CASSTGHSNTEAFF. CDR3 sequence (DNA): TGTGCCAGCAGTACGGGACACTCGAACACTGAAGCTTTCTTT.

This rearrangement joins TRBV5-6 to TRBJ2-1; 13 bases map to TRBD2. The CDR3 length is 14 residues. Germline lookup yields CDR1 SGHDT and CDR2 YYEEEE. The junction had 4 bases not matched to a gene; V was cut back by 4 bases and J by 9 bases. The CDR3 loop reads CASSRTSGGVEQFF. DNA for the CDR3: TGTGCCAGCAGCCGGACTAGCGGGGGTGTTGAGCAGTTCTTC.

The rearrangement joins TRBV28 to TRBJ2-3, with TRBD1 identical over 7 bases. Unmatched junction bases numbered 10, after V lost 5 bases and J lost 2 bases. Germline V gene data show CDR1 as MDHEN and CDR2 as SYDVKM. CDR3 length equals 16 residues. The CDR3 loop is CASSPGPGQFTDTQYF. The CDR3 DNA reads as TGTGCCAGCAGTCCCGGGCCGGGACAGTTCACAGATACGCAGTATTTT. The full variable domain, rest sourced from reference TRBV28 and TRBJ2-3, is DVKVTQSSRYLVKRTGEKVFLECVQDMDHENMFWYRQDPGLGLRLIYFSYDVKMKEKGDIPEGYSVSREKKERFSLILESASTNQTSMYLCASSPGPGQFTDTQYFGPGTRLTVL.

This clone was seen only once. The chain recombines TRBV5-6 with TRBJ1-5; D call uncertain. V lost 4 bases and J 4 bases, leaving 12 bases between the germline ends. The germline CDR1 and CDR2 sequences are SGHDT and YYEEEE. The length of the CDR3 is 14 residues. CDR3 loop: CASSVTLGNQPQHF. The CDR3 bases are TGTGCCAGCAGCGTGACACTGGGAAATCAGCCCCAGCATTTT.

The chain is built from TRBV5-1 and TRBJ2-7; tentatively, D is TRBD2 (5 bases). V gave up 1 base and J gave up 1 base, with 12 bases separating them. Germline CDR1 and CDR2: SGHRS and YFSETQ. This CDR3 has 15 amino acids. DNA for the CDR3: TGCGCCAGCAGCTTGAAGGAGGTTGATTCCTACGAGCAGTACTTC. This gives the protein CASSLKEVDSYEQYF.

The genes are TRBV5-4 and TRBJ1-1; tentatively, D is TRBD1 (5 bases). The CDR3 is 15 residues long. Trimming left V 2 bases short and J 3 bases short, with 14 bases between. Germline V gives CDR1 SGHNT, CDR2 YYREEE (reference sequence). CDR3 in amino acids: CASSFTGGTDTEAFF. CDR3 nucleotides: TGTGCCAGCAGCTTTACGGGGGGAACGGACACTGAAGCTTTCTTT.

V usage is TRBV30 and J usage is TRBJ2-2, with 7 bases that match TRBD1. The CDR3 runs to 13 residues. Per germline, CDR1 GTSNPN and CDR2 SVGIG (reference sequence). V shed 4 bases, J shed 6 bases, and the junction held 5 bases outside the gene matches. The CDR3, as DNA: TGTGCCTGGAACCGGGACAGTCCCGGGGAGCTGTTTTTT. Translated, it gives CAWNRDSPGELFF.

V gene TRBV10-3 combines with J gene TRBJ2-7; D possibly corresponds to TRBD1 (7 bases). CDR3 length: 15 residues. Germline CDR1 reads ENHRY; CDR2 reads SYGVKD. V lost 3 bases, J lost 6 bases, and 18 bases lay in between. CDR3 sequence reads: CAISDPDRARGEQYF. The CDR3 nucleotides read TGTGCCATCAGTGACCCCGACAGGGCGCGGGGCGAGCAGTACTTC.

The rearrangement joins TRBV19 to TRBJ1-1; D call uncertain. CDR1 LNHDA and CDR2 SQIVND come from the germline V gene (reference sequence). V was clipped by 6 bases and J by 7 bases, with 12 bases between them. The CDR3 has 12 residues. For the CDR3, the DNA is TGTGCCAGTAGCCACTCAACTCTTGAAGCTTTCTTT. This translates into CASSHSTLEAFF.

The chain carries TRBV5-1 and TRBJ1-2; D is unresolved. V shed 0 bases and J shed 4 bases, with 10 bases lying between them. Germline V CDR1 and CDR2: SGHRS, YFSETQ. The CDR3 is 14 amino acids. The CDR3 protein is CASSLVEVGYGYTF. As DNA, the CDR3 is TGCGCCAGCAGCTTGGTGGAGGTTGGCTATGGCTACACCTTC.

The chain links TRBV4-1 to TRBJ2-7; tentatively, D is TRBD2 (5 bases). The V gene's germline CDR1 is MGHRA and CDR2 YSYEKL. CDR3 length: 14 residues. V was shortened by 5 bases and J by 2 bases, with 13 bases between the two germline ends. CDR3 nucleotides: TGCGCCAGCAGCGCGCTTGCGGAGGCCTACGAGCAGTACTTC. This translates into CASSALAEAYEQYF.

The rearrangement links TRBV6-5 to TRBJ2-3; 7 bases are a match to TRBD2. Per the germline V gene, CDR1 is MNHEY and CDR2 is SVGAGI. After removal of 6 bases from V and 5 bases from J, the junction contained 11 bases not matched to a gene. This CDR3 region has 15 residues. The CDR3, as DNA: TGTGCCAGCAGGCCCTCACGGGGGGTGGAAGATACGCAGTATTTT. Its protein is CASRPSRGVEDTQYF.

This clone was seen once. V usage is TRBV5-1 and J usage is TRBJ1-2; 7 bases align to TRBD1. CDR3 length equals 14 residues. V gave up 0 bases and J gave up 6 bases; unmatched junction bases: 5. Germline V gene lookup returns CDR1 SGHRS and CDR2 YFSETQ. This CDR3 is CASSLAGQFNGYTF. The CDR3 DNA reads TGCGCCAGCAGCTTGGCGGGACAGTTTAATGGCTACACCTTC.

The J gene is TRBJ2-1, the V gene TRBV6-5; D not resolved. Germline V gene lookup returns CDR1 MNHEY and CDR2 SVGAGI. The CDR3 consists of 15 residues. V lost 2 bases and J 2 bases, leaving 10 bases between the germline ends. CDR3 loop: CASSYLTDAYNEQFF. Here the CDR3 DNA reads TGTGCCAGCAGTTACCTAACGGACGCCTACAATGAGCAGTTCTTC.

V is TRBV5-6 and J is TRBJ1-1; no clear D. Germline CDR1 is SGHDT and CDR2 is YYEEEE. The V gene lost 4 bases and the J gene lost 1 base, with 17 bases spanning the gap. This CDR3 contains 16 residues. In nucleotides, the CDR3 is TGTGCCAGCAGCGCTGGCTGGCATGAAGCGAACACTGAAGCTTTCTTT. Protein product: CASSAGWHEANTEAFF.

V usage is TRBV2 and J usage is TRBJ2-5, with TRBD1 as a possible D gene (5 bases). The CDR3 totals 12 residues. Germline V gene lookup returns CDR1 SNHLY and CDR2 FYNNEI. The ends were cut back, 6 bases at V and 5 bases at J, with 10 bases in the middle. The CDR3 DNA reads TGTGCCAGCAGACCAGGGCGGGAGACCCAGTACTTC. Amino acid sequence: CASRPGRETQYF.

This chain uses TRBV11-2 with TRBJ2-3; no definite D call. The germline V gene encodes CDR1 SGHAT and CDR2 FQNNGV. This CDR3 is 11 amino acids long. With 5 bases removed from V and 8 bases from J, the gap between germline ends came to 8 bases. CDR3 in amino acids: CASSKESTQYF. In DNA, the CDR3 is TGTGCCAGCAGCAAAGAGAGTACGCAGTATTTT.